The clone carrying this TCR beta chain has ten or more counts. The target antigen is unknown. These data originate in a study of T cells after yellow fever vaccination. Study outcomes and limitations: Few clonotypes appeared in both CD4 and CD8 compartments. Clones from primary vaccination mostly reappeared after the booster (around 97% CD4, roughly 87% CD8).

Germline CDR1 KGHSH, CDR2 LQKENI. The CDR3 sequence is 13 residues long. Trimming took 3 bases from V and 0 from J, leaving 3 bases between them. One entry per CDR3 protein results from TCRdb running MiXCR on the 5' RACE reads. In the table there are 250,000 to 350,000 distinct CDR3 sequences, around 4.3% of which are singletons. Specimen: PBMCs, collected 15 days after the yellow fever booster vaccination. The TCR comes from a man aged 18 to 35 who received the YFV17D yellow fever vaccine. The rearrangement uses TRBV18 and TRBJ2-1; unclear D gene. The CDR3 region is CASSPYSYNEQFF. The DNA for the CDR3 is TGTGCCAGCTCACCCTACTCCTACAATGAGCAGTTCTTC.